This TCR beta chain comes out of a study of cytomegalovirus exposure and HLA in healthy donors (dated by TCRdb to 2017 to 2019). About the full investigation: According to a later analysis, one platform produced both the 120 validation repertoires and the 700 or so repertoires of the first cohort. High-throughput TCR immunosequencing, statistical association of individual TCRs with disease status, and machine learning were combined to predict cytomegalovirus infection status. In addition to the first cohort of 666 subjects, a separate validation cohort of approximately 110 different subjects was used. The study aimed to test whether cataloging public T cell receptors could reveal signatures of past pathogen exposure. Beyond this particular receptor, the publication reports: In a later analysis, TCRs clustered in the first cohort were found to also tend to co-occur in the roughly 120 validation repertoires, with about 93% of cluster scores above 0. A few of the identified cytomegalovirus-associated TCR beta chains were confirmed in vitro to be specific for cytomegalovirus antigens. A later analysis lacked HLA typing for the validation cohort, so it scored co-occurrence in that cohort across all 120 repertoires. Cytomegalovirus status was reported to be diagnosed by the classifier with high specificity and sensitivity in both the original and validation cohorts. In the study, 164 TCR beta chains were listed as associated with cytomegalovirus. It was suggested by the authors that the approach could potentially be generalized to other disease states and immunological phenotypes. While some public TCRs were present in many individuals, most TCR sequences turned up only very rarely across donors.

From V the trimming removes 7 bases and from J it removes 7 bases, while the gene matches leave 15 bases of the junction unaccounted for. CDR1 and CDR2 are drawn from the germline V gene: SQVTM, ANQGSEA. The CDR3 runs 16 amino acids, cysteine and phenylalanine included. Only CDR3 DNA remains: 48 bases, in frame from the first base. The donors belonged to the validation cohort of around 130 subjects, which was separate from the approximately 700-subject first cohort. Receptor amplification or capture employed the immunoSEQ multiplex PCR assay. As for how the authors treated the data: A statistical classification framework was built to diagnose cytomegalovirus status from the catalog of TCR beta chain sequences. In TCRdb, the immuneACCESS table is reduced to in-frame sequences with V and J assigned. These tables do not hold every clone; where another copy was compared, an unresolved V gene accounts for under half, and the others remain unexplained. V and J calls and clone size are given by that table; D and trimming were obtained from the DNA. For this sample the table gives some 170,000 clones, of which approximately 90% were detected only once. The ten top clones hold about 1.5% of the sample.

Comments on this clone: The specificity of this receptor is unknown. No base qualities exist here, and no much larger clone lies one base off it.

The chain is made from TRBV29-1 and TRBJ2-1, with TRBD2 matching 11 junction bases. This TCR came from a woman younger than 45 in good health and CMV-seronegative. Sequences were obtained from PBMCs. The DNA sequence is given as TGCAGCGCCGGACCCTTTAGCGGGGGGGAGTGGAATGAGCAGTTCTTC. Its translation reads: CSAGPFSGGEWNEQFF.